The 8 T cell receptor beta chains reported below all come from one sample, sequenced in a study of graft-versus-host responses after intestinal transplantation. These receptors lack a known antigen. Produced via immunoSEQ multiplex PCR; TCRdb's table is partial and in-frame only. The profile shows some 110,000 clones, less than 90% of them singletons. The sample here was unstimulated CD4+ T cells sorted from spleen or lymph node cells, taken before intestinal transplant. Every receptor here comes from a human donor who received an intestinal transplant.

The chain recombines TRBV5-1 with TRBJ2-7; unclear D gene. The germline V gene has CDR1 SGHRS and CDR2 YFSETQ. The CDR3 loop spans 14 amino acids. Trimming shortened V by 5 bases and J by 0 bases, and 12 bases separated the two germline ends. CDR3 nucleotides: TGCGCCAGCAGTTTACCGGGCCTCTCCTACGAGCAGTACTTC. It translates to CASSLPGLSYEQYF.

V and J are TRBV19 and TRBJ1-4, with D possibly matching TRBD1 (6 bases). Germline V gene sequence: CDR1 LNHDA, CDR2 SQIVND (reference sequence). Deletions cut 4 bases from V and 0 bases from J, with 6 bases between. CDR3 length: 14 residues. This chain's CDR3 is CASSRTATNEKLFF. DNA for the CDR3: TGTGCCAGTAGTAGGACAGCAACTAATGAAAAACTGTTTTTT.

This clone turned up a few times. The rearrangement joins TRBV6-5 to TRBJ1-3; D is undetermined. Germline V gene sequence: CDR1 MNHEY, CDR2 SVGAGI. V lost 8 bases and J 3 bases, leaving 5 bases between the germline ends. The CDR3 is 11 residues long. CDR3 amino acids: CASGNGNTIYF. The CDR3 bases are TGTGCCAGCGGTAATGGAAACACCATATATTTT.

The chain couples TRBV5-4 to TRBJ2-4; no clear D. Trimming took off 0 bases at V and 6 bases at J, with 13 bases between the two ends. The germline gives CDR1 SGHNT, CDR2 YYREEE (reference sequence). There are 15 residues in the CDR3. CDR3 amino acids: CASSLGSVPINIQYF. The CDR3 DNA is TGTGCCAGCAGCTTGGGATCAGTTCCCATAAACATTCAGTACTTC. Full variable domain (rest looked up from reference TRBV5-4 and TRBJ2-4): ETGVTQSPTHLIKTRGQQVTLRCSSQSGHNTVSWYQQALGQGPQFIFQYYREEENGRGNFPPRFSGLQFPNYSSELNVNALELDDSALYLCASSLGSVPINIQYFGAGTRLSVL.

The V and J genes are TRBV5-5 and TRBJ1-3, with D uncertain. Germline V gene lookup returns CDR1 SGHKS and CDR2 YYEKEE (reference sequence). The V end was cut by 0 bases, the J end by 0 bases, with 4 bases between. CDR3 length: 14 residues. The CDR3 reads CASSLVASGNTIYF. CDR3 sequence (DNA): TGTGCCAGCAGCTTGGTAGCCTCTGGAAACACCATATATTTT.

The J gene is TRBJ1-1, the V gene TRBV5-6; tentatively, D is TRBD1 (5 bases). The CDR3 runs 13 residues. With 6 bases removed from V and 0 bases from J, the gap between germline ends came to 9 bases. CDR1 SGHDT and CDR2 YYEEEE come from the germline V gene. The CDR3 coding sequence is TGTGCCAGCAACAGACAGCTGAACACTGAAGCTTTCTTT. Residues: CASNRQLNTEAFF.

The gene calls are TRBV7-9 and TRBJ2-3; D remains ambiguous. The CDR3 contains 10 residues. Between the trimmed V and J ends, which lost 10 bases and 2 bases, there was a span of 4 bases. Per germline, CDR1 SEHNR and CDR2 FQNEAQ (reference sequence). The CDR3 sequence: CAIHTDTQYF. The CDR3 nucleotides read TGTGCCATCCACACAGATACGCAGTATTTT.

J is TRBJ2-5 and V is TRBV5-4, with 9 bases aligning to TRBD1. Unmatched junction bases numbered 6, after V lost 4 bases and J lost 5 bases. Germline CDR1 reads SGHNT; CDR2 reads YYREEE (reference sequence). The length of the CDR3 is 14 residues. The CDR3 loop reads CASSLRTGAETQYF. Here the CDR3 DNA reads TGTGCCAGCAGCCTCCGGACAGGGGCGGAGACCCAGTACTTC.